The 9 T cell receptor beta chains below were found in one sample sequenced in a study of blood T cell repertoires in COVID-19. TCRdb keeps only in-frame clones here, not all; method: immunoSEQ multiplex PCR. The sample lists approximately 200,000 clones; about 90% were seen once. The sequenced material came from PBMCs or T cells enriched from blood (not recorded which). These receptors were obtained from a man under 40 who had recovered from COVID-19.

This rearrangement joins TRBV24-1 to TRBJ2-1, with D perhaps matching TRBD2 (5 bases). CDR3 size: 15 residues. V dropped 5 bases and J dropped 10 bases, with 20 bases sitting between them. Germline V gives CDR1 KGHDR, CDR2 SFDVKD. The CDR3 DNA follows: TGTGCCACCAGTGCCTACCCACTAGTCTTTGGCGAGCAGTTCTTC. Translating gives CATSAYPLVFGEQFF.

The chain uses TRBV6-2 or TRBV6-3 and TRBJ2-3, with 11 nucleotides matching TRBD2. CDR3 size: 15 residues. Losses at the gene ends were 5 bases for V and 3 bases for J; bases not matched to a gene: 4. Looked up from germline, CDR1 is MNHEY and CDR2 is SVGEGT. CDR3 loop: CASSVTSGGTDTQYF. CDR3 sequence (DNA): TGTGCCAGCAGTGTAACTAGCGGGGGTACAGATACGCAGTATTTT.

The CDR3, as DNA: TGTGCCAGCAGCCCTAGTTGGACTAATGAAAAACTGTTTTTT. This gives the protein CASSPSWTNEKLFF. J is TRBJ1-4 and V is TRBV11-2; D uncertain. Germline CDR1 and CDR2: SGHAT and FQNNGV. V lost 5 bases, J lost 2 bases, and 9 bases lay in between. This CDR3 is 14 amino acids long.

V gene TRBV28 combines with J gene TRBJ2-7, with TRBD1 identical over 12 bases. V dropped 0 bases and J dropped 6; count of bases not matched to a gene: 3. Germline-derived CDR1 and CDR2 are MDHEN and SYDVKM. This CDR3 is built from 15 residues. This chain's CDR3 is CASSLWGTGGGEQYF. CDR3 DNA: TGTGCCAGCAGTTTATGGGGGACAGGGGGCGGCGAGCAGTACTTC.

This chain joins TRBV6-5 and TRBJ1-4, with 10 bases lining up with TRBD1. CDR3 length: 14 residues. Germline V gives CDR1 MNHEY, CDR2 SVGAGI. The junction had 3 bases not matched to a gene; V was cut back by 6 bases and J by 5 bases. CDR3 bases: TGTGCCAGCAGCCCGGACAGGGGGAATGAAAAACTGTTTTTT. It codes for CASSPDRGNEKLFF.

The chain links TRBV5-4 to TRBJ2-5, with D tentatively TRBD2 (5 bases). Per the germline V gene, CDR1 is SGHNT and CDR2 is YYREEE (reference sequence). Trimming took off 3 bases at V and 1 base at J, with 13 bases between the two ends. The CDR3 is 15 residues long. CDR3 nucleotide sequence: TGTGCCAGCAGCTCCTCTACTAGGTTCCAAGAGACCCAGTACTTC. Protein product: CASSSSTRFQETQYF.

The table lists this clone with many counts. V and J are TRBV7-9 and TRBJ2-5, with no clear D. The CDR3 runs 15 residues. The V gene's germline CDR1 is SEHNR and CDR2 FQNEAQ (reference sequence). V was cut by 4 bases and J by 5 bases, with 17 bases left in between. CDR3 sequence (DNA): TGTGCCAGCAGCTCCCGACATATACCCGGCGAGACCCAGTACTTC. This translates into CASSSRHIPGETQYF.

The V and J genes are TRBV24-1 and TRBJ1-1, with 7 positions matching TRBD1. Germline V lookup: CDR1 KGHDR, CDR2 SFDVKD. The CDR3 has 15 residues. V lost 3 bases to trimming and J lost 6 bases; unmatched junction nucleotides: 9. This CDR3 is CATSDPTDRSPEAFF. The CDR3 nucleotides read TGTGCCACCAGTGATCCAACGGACAGGTCCCCTGAAGCTTTCTTT.

The J gene is TRBJ1-2, the V gene TRBV7-9, with a possible D match to TRBD1 (6 bases). The CDR3 spans 14 residues. CDR1 and CDR2 (germline): SEHNR, FQNEAQ (reference sequence). V dropped 3 bases and J dropped 2 bases, with 10 bases sitting between them. Written as DNA, the CDR3 is TGTGCCAGCAGCTTGAGGGGACAAAACTATGGCTACACCTTC. As protein: CASSLRGQNYGYTF.